This passage covers 9 T cell receptor beta chains from one sample sequenced in a study of vaccination effects on CD4 cells after COVID-19. Assay used: immunoSEQ multiplex PCR; TCRdb lists only in-frame clones, some missing. This table holds about 41,000 clones, 77% found once. Prior to sequencing, the ViraFEST assay stimulated PBMC with viral peptide pools, which expanded the antigen-specific CD4+ T cells. Once cultured for 10 days, the cells underwent separation to obtain CD4+ T cells. Among the vaccine recipients, none had a prior SARS-CoV-2 infection, and nucleocapsid antibodies were negative. Antigens of these TCRs are unknown. The sequences come from CD4+ T cells from PBMCs cultured with HCoV-NL63 spike peptides, collected before COVID-19 vaccination. The source of these receptors is a human donor who received a COVID-19 vaccine.

The chain joins TRBV7-6 to TRBJ2-5; D unclear. The germline CDR1 and CDR2 sequences are SGHVS and FNYEAQ. Trimming left V 5 bases short and J 13 bases short, with 17 bases between. The CDR3 length is 12 residues. The CDR3 protein is CASSKTGAWWYF. Here the CDR3 DNA reads TGTGCCAGCAGCAAGACCGGCGCTTGGTGGTACTTC.

Only one count was recorded for this clone. This chain connects TRBV2 to TRBJ1-5; no clear D gene. V was shortened by 6 bases and J by 6 bases, with 15 bases between the two germline ends. The CDR3 spans 14 residues. Germline CDR1 reads SNHLY; CDR2 reads FYNNEI. The CDR3 protein is CASRLNRVSQPQHF. The CDR3 DNA follows: TGTGCCAGCAGACTGAACCGGGTTAGTCAGCCCCAGCATTTT.

The V and J genes are TRBV7-9 and TRBJ1-2; 7 bases are shared with TRBD1. There are 13 residues in the CDR3. V was clipped by 0 bases and J by 7 bases; unmatched bases: 2. Germline CDR1 and CDR2: SEHNR and FQNEAQ (reference sequence). The CDR3 DNA is TGTGCCAGCAGCTTAGCAGGGGGCATTGGCTACACCTTC. Residues: CASSLAGGIGYTF. The full variable domain, with the rest looked up from reference TRBV7-9 and TRBJ1-2, is DTGVSQNPRHKITKRGQNVTFRCDPISEHNRLYWYRQTLGQGPEFLTYFQNEAQLEKSRLLSDRFSAERPKGSFSTLEIQRTEQGDSAMYLCASSLAGGIGYTFGSGTRLTVV.

The chain carries TRBV28 and TRBJ2-6; 11 bases are shared with TRBD2. The CDR3 is 15 residues long. Trimming took 5 bases from V and 8 from J; bases not matched to a gene: 5. The germline V gene has CDR1 MDHEN and CDR2 SYDVKM. CDR3 nucleotides: TGTGCCAGCAGTGTCACTAGCGGGGGAACCAACGTCCTGACTTTC. Amino acids: CASSVTSGGTNVLTF.

The chain has TRBV3-1 (or the pseudogene TRBV3-2) and TRBJ2-7, with 8 bases that match TRBD1. This CDR3 has 16 residues. The ends lost 0 bases at V and 3 bases at J; junction bases unmatched: 7. Germline CDR1 is LGHDT and CDR2 is YNNKEL (reference sequence). The chain's CDR3 is CASSQDLWDRHYEQYV. As DNA, the CDR3 is TGTGCCAGCAGCCAAGATCTTTGGGACAGGCACTACGAGCAGTACGTC.

This clone was recorded only once. The V and J genes are TRBV6-2 or TRBV6-3 and TRBJ2-4, with a tentative D call TRBD1 (6 bases). Trimming removed 5 bases at V and 8 bases at J, with 13 bases between. The CDR3 runs to 13 residues. Germline CDR1 MNHEY, CDR2 SVGEGT. The CDR3 loop reads CASSQETGYIQYF. The CDR3 coding sequence is TGTGCCAGCAGTCAAGAGACAGGATACATTCAGTACTTC.

This chain joins TRBV7-8 and TRBJ1-3; no clear D gene. CDR3 length: 15 amino acids. Per the germline V gene, CDR1 is SGHVS and CDR2 is FQNEAQ. V was pared by 5 bases and J by 0 bases, with 11 bases between. Here the CDR3 reads CASSARRISGNTIYF. The CDR3 DNA sequence: TGTGCCAGCAGCGCCCGACGGATCTCTGGAAACACCATATATTTT.

The CDR3 here is CASSQRGERGYTF. Here the CDR3 DNA reads TGCGCCAGCAGCCAAAGGGGGGAACGAGGCTACACCTTC. The V and J genes are TRBV4-1 and TRBJ1-2, with D perhaps TRBD1 (6 bases). There are 13 residues in the CDR3. Germline CDR1 MGHRA, CDR2 YSYEKL. Trimming stripped 2 bases from V and 8 bases from J, with 12 bases between.

The table lists this clone with a count of one. The rearrangement joins TRBV19 to TRBJ1-5; a possible D gene is TRBD1 (5 bases). The ends were cut back, 3 bases at V and 1 base at J, with 7 bases in the middle. The CDR3 spans 14 residues. Germline V CDR1 and CDR2: LNHDA, SQIVND (reference sequence). In DNA, the CDR3 is TGTGCCAGTAGTATTTGGACAAGCAATCAGCCCCAGCATTTT. It encodes CASSIWTSNQPQHF. The complete variable domain, with remaining parts taken from reference TRBV19 and TRBJ1-5, reads DGGITQSPKYLFRKEGQNVTLSCEQNLNHDAMYWYRQDPGQGLRLIYYSQIVNDFQKGDIAEGYSVSREKKESFPLTVTSAQKNPTAFYLCASSIWTSNQPQHFGDGTRLSIL.